These T cell receptor beta chains were read from a single sample in a study of identical twins. Using its own MiXCR run on the 5' RACE reads, TCRdb lists one record per CDR3 protein. The table includes about 490,000 distinct CDR3 sequences, around 15% detected once. These data were likewise used in another study, on yellow fever vaccine responses in identical twins.

The source material was CD4+ T cells sorted from blood. All receptors derive from a woman younger than 30 in good health. CDR3s leave out the opening cysteine and the closing phenylalanine or tryptophan.

j_call,v_call,cdr3_aa
TRBJ2-1,TRBV27,ASSRQGGNNEQF
TRBJ2-2,TRBV10-3,AISEGTSGSSNTGELF
TRBJ1-3,TRBV5-1,ASSSDRASSTIY
TRBJ2-7,TRBV7-8,ASSLQPAYEQY
TRBJ1-2,TRBV5-1,ASSLITGEYGYT
TRBJ2-1,TRBV5-1,ASSLAMGSGNEQF
TRBJ2-5,TRBV7-6,ASRPLLVVLGETQY
TRBJ2-7,TRBV12-3/TRBV12-4,ASSFIGSPYEQY
TRBJ2-7,TRBV9,ASSPWELPPYEQY
TRBJ1-2,TRBV6-1,ASSSQAGAYGYT
TRBJ2-4,TRBV7-2,ASSLGSSSAQNIQY
TRBJ1-6,TRBV5-1,ASSLSFPNSPLH
TRBJ2-1,TRBV5-1,ASSPTSSSGGYNEQF
TRBJ1-3,TRBV28,ASSPRPESGNTIY
TRBJ1-1,TRBV3-1,ASSQVPPEAF
TRBJ2-7,TRBV4-1,ASSQAGTSGTYEQY
TRBJ2-7,TRBV5-1,ASRRDRDEQY
TRBJ1-1,TRBV27,ASSFGTERRAF
TRBJ2-1,TRBV5-1,ASSFGSVQINEQF
TRBJ1-4,TRBV5-1,ASSYTTGTGVLF
TRBJ2-3,TRBV3-1,ASSHGLTSGRTDTQY
TRBJ2-1,TRBV7-9,AGETNYNEQF
TRBJ2-1,TRBV29-1,SVETSGFIEQF
TRBJ2-7,TRBV7-6,ASSSRGGGFPYEQY
TRBJ1-1,TRBV9,ASSVGGDNTEAF
TRBJ1-6,TRBV2,ASRTGQGLSPLH
TRBJ2-6,TRBV20-1,SARKGVSGANVLT